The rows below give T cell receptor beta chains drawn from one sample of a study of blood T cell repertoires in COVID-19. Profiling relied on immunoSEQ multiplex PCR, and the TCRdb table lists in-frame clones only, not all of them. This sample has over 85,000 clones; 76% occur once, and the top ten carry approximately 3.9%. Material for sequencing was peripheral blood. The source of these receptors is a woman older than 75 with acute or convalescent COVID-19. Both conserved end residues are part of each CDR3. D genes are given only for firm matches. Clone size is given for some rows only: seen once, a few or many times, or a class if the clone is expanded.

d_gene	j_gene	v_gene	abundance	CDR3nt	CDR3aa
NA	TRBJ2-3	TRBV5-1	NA	TGCGCCAGCAGACTGTACCGTAGCGGAGATACGCAAGATACGCAGTATTTT	CASRLYRSGDTQDTQYF
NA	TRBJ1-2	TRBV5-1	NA	TGCGCCAGCAGCCCGACTAAGGGATCATATGGCTACACCTTC	CASSPTKGSYGYTF
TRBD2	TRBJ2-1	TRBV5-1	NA	TGCGCCAGCAGCTTGGTACTAGCGGGGAATGAGCAGTTCTTC	CASSLVLAGNEQFF
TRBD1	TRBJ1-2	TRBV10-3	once	TGTGCCATCAGTCTAGGGACAGATAGTAACTATGGCTACACCTTC	CAISLGTDSNYGYTF
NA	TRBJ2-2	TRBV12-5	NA	TGTGCTAGTGGTCCCCAAAGGACGGGATTATACACCGGGGAGCTGTTTTTT	CASGPQRTGLYTGELFF
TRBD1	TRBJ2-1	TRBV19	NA	TGTGCCAGTAGTACCCCCCGGGGACAGGCCCTCTATGAGCAGTTCTTC	CASSTPRGQALYEQFF
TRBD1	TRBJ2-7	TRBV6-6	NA	TGTGCCAGCACGAGACAGGGATCTTCCTACGAGCAGTACTTC	CASTRQGSSYEQYF
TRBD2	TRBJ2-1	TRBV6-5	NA	TGTGCCAGCAGAGCGGGGGGAGGGGGCAGAGATGAGCAGTTCTTC	CASRAGGGGRDEQFF
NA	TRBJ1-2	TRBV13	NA	TGTGCCAGCCTGAACCGACGGGAGCTGAGGTATGGCTACACCTTC	CASLNRRELRYGYTF
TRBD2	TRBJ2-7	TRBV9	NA	TGTGCCAGCAGCGTCGGACCTCTACTAGCGGGGGCTTACGAGCAGTACTTC	CASSVGPLLAGAYEQYF
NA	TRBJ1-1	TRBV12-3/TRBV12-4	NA	TGTGCCAGCAGAGGGGCTGGGAGGACTGAAGCTTTCTTT	CASRGAGRTEAFF
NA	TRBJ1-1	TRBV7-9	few	TGTGCCAGCAGCCGAGGTCTCCGTGAAGCTTTCTTT	CASSRGLREAFF
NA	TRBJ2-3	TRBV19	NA	TGTGCCGCCCGGGGATTCGGCACAGATACGCAGTATTTT	CAARGFGTDTQYF
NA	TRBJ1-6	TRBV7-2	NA	TGTGCCAGCACCTTAACGGGGGATTCACCCCTCCACTTT	CASTLTGDSPLHF
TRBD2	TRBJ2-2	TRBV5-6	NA	TGTGCCAGCAGCTTGGGGCGAGCGGGATCCGGGGAGCTGTTTTTT	CASSLGRAGSGELFF
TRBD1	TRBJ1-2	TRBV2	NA	TGTGCCAGCAGTTTAAAACCGGGACAGGGGGCGTTCGGTGGCTACACCTTC	CASSLKPGQGAFGGYTF
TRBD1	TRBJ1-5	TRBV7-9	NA	TGTGCCAGCAGCCCAGGACAGGGGCGAGAGAATCAGCCCCAGCATTTT	CASSPGQGRENQPQHF
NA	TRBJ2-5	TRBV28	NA	TGTGCCAGCAGTCCCTTAGATACTAGTGGCCAAGAGACCCAGTACTTC	CASSPLDTSGQETQYF
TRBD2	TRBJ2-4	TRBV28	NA	TGTGCCAGCGGAACCACGGGACTAGCGGGAAACATTCAGTACTTC	CASGTTGLAGNIQYF
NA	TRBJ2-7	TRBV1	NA	TGCACCAGCAGCCAGAGAAGCCCGGCGGTGTACGAGCAGTACTTC	CTSSQRSPAVYEQYF
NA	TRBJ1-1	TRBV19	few	TGTGCCAGTAGCTTAACAGTGACCCAGAACACTGAAGCTTTCTTT	CASSLTVTQNTEAFF
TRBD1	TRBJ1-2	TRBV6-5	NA	TGTGCCAGCAGTCCCCGGGACAGCATCTATGGCTACACCTTC	CASSPRDSIYGYTF
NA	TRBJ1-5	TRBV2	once	TGTGCCAGCAGGGGGGGTACTAGCAATCAGCCCCAGCATTTT	CASRGGTSNQPQHF
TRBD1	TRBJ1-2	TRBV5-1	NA	TGCGCCAGCAGCCCGGGACAGGGGCACGGCTACACCTTC	CASSPGQGHGYTF
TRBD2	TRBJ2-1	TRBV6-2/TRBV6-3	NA	TGTGCCAGCAGTTGGTTTAGCGGGAGGGGGAATGAGCAGTTCTTC	CASSWFSGRGNEQFF
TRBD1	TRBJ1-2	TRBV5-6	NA	TGTGCCAGCAGCTCACAGGGGGTACATTATGGCTACACCTTC	CASSSQGVHYGYTF
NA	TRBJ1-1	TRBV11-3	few	TGTGCCAGCAGCTCCTCGGGAAACACTGAAGCTTTCTTT	CASSSSGNTEAFF
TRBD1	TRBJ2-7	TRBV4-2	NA	TGTGCCAGCAGCCAACGGACAGGCCTCTGGGAGCAGTACTTC	CASSQRTGLWEQYF
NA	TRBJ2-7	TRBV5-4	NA	TGTGCCAGCAGCTTGGATCAGGGAAAGGAAAAACAGTACTTC	CASSLDQGKEKQYF
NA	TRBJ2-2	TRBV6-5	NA	TGTGCCAGCAGCAGACAGCAGAACACCGGGGAGCTGTTTTTT	CASSRQQNTGELFF
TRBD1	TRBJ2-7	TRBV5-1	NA	TGCGCCAGCCAACCCGGGACAGGGGACCTATATAATCCCTACGAGCAGTACTTC	CASQPGTGDLYNPYEQYF
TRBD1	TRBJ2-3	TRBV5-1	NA	TGCGCCAGCAGCTTCGTTACAGGGGGGCCCACAGATACGCAGTATTTT	CASSFVTGGPTDTQYF
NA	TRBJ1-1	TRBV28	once	TGTGCCAGCAGTTTATCCCGTCGAGCTTTCTTT	CASSLSRRAFF
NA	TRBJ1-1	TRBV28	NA	TGTGCCAGCAGTTTAGTCGGGGGAAACACTGAAGCTTTCTTT	CASSLVGGNTEAFF
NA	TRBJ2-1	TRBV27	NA	TGTGCCAGCAGTTGGGGCGGGACCATCTCCTACAATGAGCAGTTCTTC	CASSWGGTISYNEQFF
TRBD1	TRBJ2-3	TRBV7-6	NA	TGTGCCAGCAGCCCTCGACCGGGACAGAGCACAGATACGCAGTATTTT	CASSPRPGQSTDTQYF
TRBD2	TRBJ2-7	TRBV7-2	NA	TGTGCCAGCAGCTTCTCCGGGACTAGCCTTGGGGGGGTCTACGAGCAGTACTTC	CASSFSGTSLGGVYEQYF